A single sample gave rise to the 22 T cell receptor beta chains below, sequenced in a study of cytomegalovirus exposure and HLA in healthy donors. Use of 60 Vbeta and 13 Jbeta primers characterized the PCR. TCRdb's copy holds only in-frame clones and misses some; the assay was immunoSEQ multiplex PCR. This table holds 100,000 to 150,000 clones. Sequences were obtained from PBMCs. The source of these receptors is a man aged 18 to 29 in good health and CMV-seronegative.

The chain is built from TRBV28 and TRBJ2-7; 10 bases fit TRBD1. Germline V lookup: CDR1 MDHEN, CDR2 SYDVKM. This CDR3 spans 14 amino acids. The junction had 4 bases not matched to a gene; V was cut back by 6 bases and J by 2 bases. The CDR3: CASRLGQGAYEQYF. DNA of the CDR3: TGTGCCAGCAGACTCGGACAGGGGGCCTACGAGCAGTACTTC.

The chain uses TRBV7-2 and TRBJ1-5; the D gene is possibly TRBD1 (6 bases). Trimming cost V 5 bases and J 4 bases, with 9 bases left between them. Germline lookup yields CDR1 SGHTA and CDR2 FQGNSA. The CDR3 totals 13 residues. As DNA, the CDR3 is TGTGCCAGCAGCGTCAGGGGAAATCAGCCCCAGCATTTT. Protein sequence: CASSVRGNQPQHF.

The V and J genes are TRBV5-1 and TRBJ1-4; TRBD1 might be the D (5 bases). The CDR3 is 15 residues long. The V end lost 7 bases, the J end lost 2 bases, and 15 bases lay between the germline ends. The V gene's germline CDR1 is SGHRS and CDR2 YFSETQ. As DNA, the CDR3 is TGCGCCAGCGGCCCTGACAGTTCCACTAATGAAAAACTGTTTTTT. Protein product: CASGPDSSTNEKLFF.

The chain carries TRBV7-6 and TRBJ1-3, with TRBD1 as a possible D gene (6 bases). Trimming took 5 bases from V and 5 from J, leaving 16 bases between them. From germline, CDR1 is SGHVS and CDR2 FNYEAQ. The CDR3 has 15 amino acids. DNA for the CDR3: TGTGCCAGCAGCCCCGACAGGAGCCTTAGAAACACCATATATTTT. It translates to CASSPDRSLRNTIYF.

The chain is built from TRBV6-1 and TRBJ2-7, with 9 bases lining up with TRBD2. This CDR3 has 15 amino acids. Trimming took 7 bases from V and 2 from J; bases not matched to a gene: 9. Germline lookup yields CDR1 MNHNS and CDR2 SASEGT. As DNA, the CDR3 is TGTGCCAGCATTGGAACTAGCGGGCTTACCTACGAGCAGTACTTC. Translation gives CASIGTSGLTYEQYF.

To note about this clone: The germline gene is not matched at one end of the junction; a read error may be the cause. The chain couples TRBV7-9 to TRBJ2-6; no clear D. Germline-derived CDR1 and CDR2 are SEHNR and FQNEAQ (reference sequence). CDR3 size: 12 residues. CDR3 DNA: TGCTATGCGCAATCTGGGGCCAACGTCCTGACTTTC. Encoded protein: CYAQSGANVLTF.

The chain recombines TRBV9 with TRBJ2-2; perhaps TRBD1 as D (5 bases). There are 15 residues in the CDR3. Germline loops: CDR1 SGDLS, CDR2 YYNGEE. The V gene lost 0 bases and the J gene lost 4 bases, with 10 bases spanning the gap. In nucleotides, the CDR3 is TGTGCCAGCAGCGTAGCAGGGATTGGCACCGGGGAGCTGTTTTTT. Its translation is CASSVAGIGTGELFF.

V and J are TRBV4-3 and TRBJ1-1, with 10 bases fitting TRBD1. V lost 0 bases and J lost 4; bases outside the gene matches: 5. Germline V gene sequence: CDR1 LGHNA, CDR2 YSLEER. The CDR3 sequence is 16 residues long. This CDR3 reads CASSQEVRTGGTEAFF. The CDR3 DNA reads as TGCGCCAGCAGCCAAGAAGTGAGGACAGGGGGCACTGAAGCTTTCTTT.

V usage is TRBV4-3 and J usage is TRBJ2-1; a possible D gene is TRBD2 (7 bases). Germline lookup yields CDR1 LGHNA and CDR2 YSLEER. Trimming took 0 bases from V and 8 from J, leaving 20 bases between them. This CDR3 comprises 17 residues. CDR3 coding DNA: TGCGCCAGCAGCCAAGATAGGGGGGAGGGCTATGTTGATGAGCAGTTCTTC. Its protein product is CASSQDRGEGYVDEQFF.

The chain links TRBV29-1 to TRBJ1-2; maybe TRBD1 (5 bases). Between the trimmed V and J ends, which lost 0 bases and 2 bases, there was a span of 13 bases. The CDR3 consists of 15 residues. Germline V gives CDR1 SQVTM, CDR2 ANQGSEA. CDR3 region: CSVEEVQVMNYGYTF. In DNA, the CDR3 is TGCAGCGTTGAAGAAGTACAGGTGATGAACTATGGCTACACCTTC.

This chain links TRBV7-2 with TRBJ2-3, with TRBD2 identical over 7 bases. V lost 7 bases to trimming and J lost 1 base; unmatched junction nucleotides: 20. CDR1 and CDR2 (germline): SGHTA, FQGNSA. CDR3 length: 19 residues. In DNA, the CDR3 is TGTGCCAGCACCCCCGGGACTCGTTGGGGGGGTCGGGGCACAGATACGCAGTATTTT. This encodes CASTPGTRWGGRGTDTQYF.

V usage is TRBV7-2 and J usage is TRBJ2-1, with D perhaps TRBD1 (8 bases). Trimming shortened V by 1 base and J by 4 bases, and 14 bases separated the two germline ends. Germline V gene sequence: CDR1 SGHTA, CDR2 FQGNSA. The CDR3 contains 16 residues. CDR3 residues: CASSLENRGGYNEQFF. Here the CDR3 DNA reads TGTGCCAGCAGCTTAGAAAACAGGGGGGGATACAATGAGCAGTTCTTC.

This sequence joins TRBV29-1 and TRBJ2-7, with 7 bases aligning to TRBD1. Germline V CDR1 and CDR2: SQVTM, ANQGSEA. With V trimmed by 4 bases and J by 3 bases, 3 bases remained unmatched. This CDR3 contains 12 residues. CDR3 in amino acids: CSVVSGGYEQYF. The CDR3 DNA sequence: TGCAGCGTTGTATCAGGGGGCTACGAGCAGTACTTC.

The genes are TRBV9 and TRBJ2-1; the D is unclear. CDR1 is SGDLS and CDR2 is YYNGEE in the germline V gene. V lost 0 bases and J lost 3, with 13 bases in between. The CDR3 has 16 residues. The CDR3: CASSVASSGYYNEQFF. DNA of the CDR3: TGTGCCAGCAGCGTAGCTTCGTCGGGTTACTACAATGAGCAGTTCTTC.

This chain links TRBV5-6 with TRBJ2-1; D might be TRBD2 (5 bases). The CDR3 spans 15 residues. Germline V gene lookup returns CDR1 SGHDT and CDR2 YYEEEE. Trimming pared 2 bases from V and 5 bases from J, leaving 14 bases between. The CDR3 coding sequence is TGTGCCAGCAGCTTCCCCATACCACTAGACAATGAGCAGTTCTTC. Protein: CASSFPIPLDNEQFF.

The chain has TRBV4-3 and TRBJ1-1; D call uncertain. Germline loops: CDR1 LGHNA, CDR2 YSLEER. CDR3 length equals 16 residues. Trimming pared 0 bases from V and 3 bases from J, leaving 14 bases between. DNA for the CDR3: TGCGCCAGCAGCCAAGAACTGCCCGGGGTAGACACTGAAGCTTTCTTT. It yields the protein CASSQELPGVDTEAFF.

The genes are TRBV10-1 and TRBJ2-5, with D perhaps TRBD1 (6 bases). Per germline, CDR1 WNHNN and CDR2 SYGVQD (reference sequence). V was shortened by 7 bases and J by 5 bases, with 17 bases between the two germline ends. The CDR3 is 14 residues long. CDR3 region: CASKNRDSRETQYF. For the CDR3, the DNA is TGCGCCAGCAAAAACAGGGATAGTAGGGAGACCCAGTACTTC.

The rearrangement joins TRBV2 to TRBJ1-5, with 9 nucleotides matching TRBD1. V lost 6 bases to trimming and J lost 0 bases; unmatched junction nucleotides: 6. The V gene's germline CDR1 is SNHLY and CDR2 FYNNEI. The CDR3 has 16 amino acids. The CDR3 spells CASSRGTGLSNQPQHF. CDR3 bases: TGTGCCAGCAGCCGCGGGACAGGGCTTAGCAATCAGCCCCAGCATTTT.

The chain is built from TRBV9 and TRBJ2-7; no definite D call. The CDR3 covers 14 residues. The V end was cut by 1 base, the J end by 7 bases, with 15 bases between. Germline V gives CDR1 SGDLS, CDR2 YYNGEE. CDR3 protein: CASSVTFAGLEQYF. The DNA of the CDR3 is TGTGCCAGCAGCGTAACGTTCGCAGGCCTGGAGCAGTACTTC.

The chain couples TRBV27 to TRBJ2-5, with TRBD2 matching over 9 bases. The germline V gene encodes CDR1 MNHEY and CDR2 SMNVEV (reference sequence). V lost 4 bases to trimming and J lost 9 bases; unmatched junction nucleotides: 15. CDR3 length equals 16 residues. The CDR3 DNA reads TGTGCCAGCAGTTCCCCCCGGGGTCTAGCGGGGCCAGCCCAGTACTTC. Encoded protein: CASSSPRGLAGPAQYF.

This CDR3 reads CASSLSRISGANVLTF. CDR3 sequence (DNA): TGTGCCAGCAGCTTGTCGCGAATCTCTGGGGCCAACGTCCTGACTTTC. The chain combines TRBV5-6 with TRBJ2-6, with D hard to call. CDR3 length equals 16 residues. The germline CDR1 and CDR2 sequences are SGHDT and YYEEEE. Trimming stripped 1 base from V and 0 bases from J, with 8 bases between. Complete variable domain (other parts from reference TRBV5-6 and TRBJ2-6): DAGVTQSPTHLIKTRGQQVTLRCSPKSGHDTVSWYQQALGQGPQFIFQYYEEEERQRGNFPDRFSGHQFPNYSSELNVNALLLGDSALYLCASSLSRISGANVLTFGAGSRLTVL.

This CDR3 is CASSSQGYEKLFF. DNA for the CDR3: TGTGCCAGCAGCTCCCAGGGTTATGAAAAACTGTTTTTT. The rearrangement links TRBV7-2 to TRBJ1-4, with D possibly TRBD1 on 5 matching bases. Trimming took 4 bases from V and 6 from J, leaving 9 bases between them. Germline assignment: CDR1 SGHTA and CDR2 FQGNSA. This CDR3 region has 13 residues.